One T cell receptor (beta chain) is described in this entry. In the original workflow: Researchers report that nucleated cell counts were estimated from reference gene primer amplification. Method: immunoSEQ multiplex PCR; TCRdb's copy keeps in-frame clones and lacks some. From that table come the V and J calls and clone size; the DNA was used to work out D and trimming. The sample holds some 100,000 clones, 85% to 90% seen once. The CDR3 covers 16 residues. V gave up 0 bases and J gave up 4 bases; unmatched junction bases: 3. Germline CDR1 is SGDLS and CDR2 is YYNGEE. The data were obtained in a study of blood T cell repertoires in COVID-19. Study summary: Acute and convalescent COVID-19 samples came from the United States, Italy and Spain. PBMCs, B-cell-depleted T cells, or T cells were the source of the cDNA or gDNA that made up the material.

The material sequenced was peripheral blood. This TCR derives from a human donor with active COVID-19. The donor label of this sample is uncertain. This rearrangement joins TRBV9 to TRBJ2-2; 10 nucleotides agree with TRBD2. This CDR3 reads CASSVGLAGVTGELFF. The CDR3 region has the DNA TGTGCCAGCAGCGTAGGCCTAGCGGGGGTCACCGGGGAGCTGTTTTTT.